This T cell receptor beta chain was identified during a study of cytomegalovirus exposure and HLA in healthy donors. Study results and caveats: Generally TCR sequences proved uncommon, though certain public TCRs appeared in numerous donors. Common viral pathogens seemed to be connected with several of the most significant clusters, according to a later analysis.

Trimming at V came to 3 bases and at J to 1 base, leaving 3 bases not matched to a gene. Germline values: CDR1 LNHDA, CDR2 SQIVND (reference sequence). This CDR3 has 15 residues. On this clone: Its antigen is undetermined.

PCR amplification relied on 60 Vbeta primers (plus 13 Jbeta primers). The method was immunoSEQ multiplex PCR; TCRdb's version includes in-frame clones alone and lacks a portion of them. The profile covers nearly 110,000 clones, with roughly 82% appearing a single time and less than 3.5% taken by the ten largest. The chain combines TRBV19 with TRBJ1-5; 7 nucleotides align to TRBD1. The receptor's source is a man younger than 45 in good health and CMV-seropositive. Sequenced material: PBMCs. The CDR3 bases are TGTGCCAGTAGTATGACAGGGAAGAGCAATCAGCCCCAGCATTTT. This encodes CASSMTGKSNQPQHF.